A selection of T cell receptor beta chains follows, all from one sample in a study of T cells after yellow fever vaccination. TCRdb ran MiXCR on the 5' RACE reads and lists one entry per CDR3 protein. Found here are around 320,000 distinct CDR3 sequences, approximately 4.3% of them singletons; the top ten hold around 19%. This specimen consisted of PBMCs, obtained 15 days after the yellow fever booster vaccination. The receptors stem from a man between 18 and 35 years old who received the YFV17D yellow fever vaccine. Both conserved end residues are part of each CDR3. Fields, in order: V gene, D gene, J gene, clone size, CDR3 DNA, CDR3 protein. A D gene is named only where the DNA matches it firmly. Not every row has a clone size; where given, it reads once, few, many or a size class.

TRBV4-1,NA,TRBJ2-5,many,TGCGCCAGCAGCCAAGAGTACCAAGAGACCCAGTACTTC,CASSQEYQETQYF
TRBV5-1,TRBD2,TRBJ2-3,medium-sized,TGCGCCAGCAGCTCTTTAGGTACTAGCGGGGGGGCAGATACGCAGTATTTT,CASSSLGTSGGADTQYF
TRBV5-1,NA,TRBJ2-5,NA,TGCGCCAGCAGCCCGACGCCCGTCAGAGAGACCCAGTACTTC,CASSPTPVRETQYF
TRBV2,TRBD1,TRBJ1-1,many,TGTGCCAGCAGTGAGGACCCCACAGGGGCCACTGAAGCTTTCTTT,CASSEDPTGATEAFF
TRBV12-3/TRBV12-4,NA,TRBJ1-2,many,TGTGCCAGCAGTTTAGCGCATGTGCCTCGAGGCTACACCTTC,CASSLAHVPRGYTF
TRBV6-1,TRBD1,TRBJ2-1,NA,TGTGCCAGCAGCGCGGCGGGACAGGGGAAAGATGAGCAGTTCTTC,CASSAAGQGKDEQFF
TRBV4-2,NA,TRBJ2-5,few,TGTGCCAGCAGCCCCAACGGGGGAGAGACCCAGTACTTC,CASSPNGGETQYF
TRBV2,NA,TRBJ2-3,NA,TGTGCCAGCAGCGGGGAGGTCACAGATACGCAGTATTTT,CASSGEVTDTQYF
TRBV20-1,NA,TRBJ2-5,many,TGCAGTGCCCCAGAGGGGCGGTTGCAAGAGACCCAGTACTTC,CSAPEGRLQETQYF
TRBV5-4,TRBD2,TRBJ2-5,NA,TGTGCCAGCAGCCGGGGACTAGCGGAGACCCAGTACTTC,CASSRGLAETQYF
TRBV5-4,NA,TRBJ2-6,few,TGTGCCAGCGGCTACCCGGGGGGGACAGCTGGGGCCAACGTCCTGACTTTC,CASGYPGGTAGANVLTF
TRBV27,NA,TRBJ2-1,many,TGTGCCAGCCTTGTTTGGCCAAATACCTACAATGAGCAGTTCTTC,CASLVWPNTYNEQFF
TRBV3-1,TRBD1,TRBJ1-2,few,TGTGCCAGCAGCCATTACTGGGACAGGACTACGCCCGGGGGCTATGGCTACACCTTC,CASSHYWDRTTPGGYGYTF
TRBV7-9,TRBD2,TRBJ2-3,NA,TGTGCCAGCAGCGGCTACGGGCTAGCGGGGACAGATACGCAGTATTTT,CASSGYGLAGTDTQYF
TRBV7-2,TRBD1,TRBJ1-2,few,TGTGCCAGCAGCTCCCAACAGGGACAGGTCCATGGCTACACCTTC,CASSSQQGQVHGYTF
TRBV7-9,NA,TRBJ1-4,many,TGTGCCAGCAGACGCGGCGGAGGGAAACTGTTTTTT,CASRRGGGKLFF
TRBV2,NA,TRBJ1-1,NA,TGTGCCAGCAGTGACAGTGTTGAGGGGTCCTGGCTCTTT,CASSDSVEGSWLF
TRBV5-1,NA,TRBJ1-2,few,TGCGCCAGCAGCTTGGAGGCAGGTCCTTCAAATGGCTACACCTTC,CASSLEAGPSNGYTF
TRBV29-1,TRBD1,TRBJ2-1,many,TGCAGCGTGGTTACCGGGACAGGGAATGAGCAGTTCTTC,CSVVTGTGNEQFF
TRBV20-1,TRBD2,TRBJ2-5,few,TGCAGTGCTAGTCTAGCGGGGGGGCGGGAGACCCAGTACTTC,CSASLAGGRETQYF
TRBV7-9,NA,TRBJ1-1,many,TGTGCCAGCAGCTTTAGGGGCGTGAACACTGAAGCTTTCTTT,CASSFRGVNTEAFF
TRBV7-3,NA,TRBJ2-5,NA,TGTGCCAGCAGCCAGCAAGGACTTGATCGAGAGACCCAGTACTTC,CASSQQGLDRETQYF
TRBV29-1,NA,TRBJ1-2,NA,TGCAGCGTCGAACTAACAGGGACCTCCTATGGCTACACCTTC,CSVELTGTSYGYTF
TRBV6-1,NA,TRBJ1-5,few,TGTGCCAGCAGTTGGGCCGGGGAGGTCAATCAGCCCCAGCATTTT,CASSWAGEVNQPQHF
TRBV7-2,TRBD1,TRBJ1-2,many,TGTGCCAGCAGCTCCCAGCCGGGACAGGGGCGGGGCTACACCTTC,CASSSQPGQGRGYTF
TRBV18,NA,TRBJ1-2,NA,TGTGCCAGCTCACCCAACGCAAGGGGGACGTCTGGCTACACCTTC,CASSPNARGTSGYTF
TRBV15,NA,TRBJ1-1,many,TGTGCCACCAGCAGCACCGGCGCGGGGACTGAAGCTTTCTTT,CATSSTGAGTEAFF
TRBV4-2,NA,TRBJ1-6,NA,TGTGCCAGCAGCCCCCTAGAAAATTCACCCCTCCACTTT,CASSPLENSPLHF
TRBV7-2,NA,TRBJ2-5,many,TGTGCCAGCAGGACCGTGGAGACCCAGTACTTC,CASRTVETQYF
TRBV6-5,NA,TRBJ1-5,many,TGTGCCAGCAGTTACTCGGCGGGTCTCAGCCAGCCCCAGCATTTT,CASSYSAGLSQPQHF
TRBV5-1,NA,TRBJ1-1,many,TGCGCCAGCACCTTGTCGGCCGGGGGCACTGAAGCTTTCTTT,CASTLSAGGTEAFF
TRBV6-5,NA,TRBJ1-1,many,TGTGCCAGCAGTCACCACTTGAACACTGAAGCTTTCTTT,CASSHHLNTEAFF
TRBV10-3,TRBD2,TRBJ2-1,many,TGTGCCATCAGTGGGGGAGCGGGGGCCTCCAATGAGCAGTTCTTC,CAISGGAGASNEQFF
TRBV5-1,TRBD1,TRBJ2-7,many,TGCGCCAGCACCCCTGGACCGACAGGGGACGGGTACGAGCAGTACTTC,CASTPGPTGDGYEQYF
TRBV7-2,TRBD1,TRBJ1-1,many,TGTGCCAGCAGCCCTTATACCGGGACAGATTCTGAAGCTTTCTTT,CASSPYTGTDSEAFF
TRBV24-1,TRBD2,TRBJ2-1,few,TGTGCCACCAGCCCTAGCGGGATGGGGGAACCCAATGAGCAGTTCTTC,CATSPSGMGEPNEQFF
TRBV9,NA,TRBJ2-1,many,TGTGCCAGCGAGAAGGGAAGTGAGCAGTTCTTC,CASEKGSEQFF
TRBV4-3,NA,TRBJ2-1,NA,TGCGCCAGCAGCCACACAGGGTTCTACAGGGAGCAGTTCTTC,CASSHTGFYREQFF
TRBV20-1,NA,TRBJ2-7,many,TGCAGTGCTAGAGCCGGCGGCTACGAGCAGTACTTC,CSARAGGYEQYF